This TCR beta chain comes out of a study of blood T cell repertoires in COVID-19. Germline assignment: CDR1 SGHRS and CDR2 YFSETQ. Trimming at V came to 4 bases and at J to 2 bases, leaving 7 bases not matched to a gene. CDR3 length: 18 amino acids. Participants spanned ages about 18 to 95 years and resided in about two dozen US areas. In the study's own analysis: Nucleated cell counts were estimated from reference gene primer amplification. The assay was immunoSEQ multiplex PCR, and TCRdb's table has in-frame clones only and misses some. V, J and clone size were drawn from that table, and D and trimming were deduced from the DNA. The sample contains 250,000 to 300,000 clones, around 84% of which appear only once.

This sequence was found in a man aged 25 to 40 with acute COVID-19. Sequenced material: PBMCs or T cells enriched from blood (not recorded which). This chain joins TRBV5-1 and TRBJ2-6; 12 nucleotides align to TRBD1. The CDR3 DNA follows: TGCGCCAGCAGCGCACCGGGACAGGGGGCAACTGGGGCCAACGTCCTGACTTTC. This codes for CASSAPGQGATGANVLTF. The complete variable domain, with remaining parts taken from reference TRBV5-1 and TRBJ2-6, reads KAGVTQTPRYLIKTRGQQVTLSCSPISGHRSVSWYQQTPGQGLQFLFEYFSETQRNKGNFPGRFSGRQFSNSRSEMNVSTLELGDSALYLCASSAPGQGATGANVLTFGAGSRLTVL.